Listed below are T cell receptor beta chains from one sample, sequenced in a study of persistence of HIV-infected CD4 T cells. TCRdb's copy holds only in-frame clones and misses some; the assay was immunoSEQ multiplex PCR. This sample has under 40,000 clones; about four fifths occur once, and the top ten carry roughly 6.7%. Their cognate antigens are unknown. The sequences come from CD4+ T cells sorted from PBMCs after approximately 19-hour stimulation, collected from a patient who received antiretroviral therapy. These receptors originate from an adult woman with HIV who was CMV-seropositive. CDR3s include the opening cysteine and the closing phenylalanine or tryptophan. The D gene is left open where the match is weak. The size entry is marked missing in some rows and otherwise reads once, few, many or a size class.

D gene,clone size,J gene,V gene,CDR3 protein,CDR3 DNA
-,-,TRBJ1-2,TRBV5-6,CASSLGGFGGYTF,TGTGCCAGCAGCTTGGGCGGTTTCGGTGGCTACACCTTC
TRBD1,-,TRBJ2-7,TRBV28,CASSLNQGAYEQYF,TGTGCCAGCAGTTTAAACCAGGGGGCGTACGAGCAGTACTTC
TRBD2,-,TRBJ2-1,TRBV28,CASRRMTSGYNEQFF,TGTGCCAGCAGACGGATGACTAGCGGGTACAATGAGCAGTTCTTC
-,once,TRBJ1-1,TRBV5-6,CASSLERQGNTEAFF,TGTGCCAGCAGCTTGGAGCGGCAGGGGAACACTGAAGCTTTCTTT
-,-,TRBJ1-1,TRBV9,CASSVDGGQDTEAFF,TGTGCCAGCAGCGTAGATGGGGGGCAGGACACTGAAGCTTTCTTT
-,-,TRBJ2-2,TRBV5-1,CASSLNADMHTGELFF,TGCGCCAGCAGCTTGAATGCAGACATGCACACCGGGGAGCTGTTTTTT
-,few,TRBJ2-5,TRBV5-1,CASSGGGMETQYF,TGCGCCAGCAGTGGCGGAGGAATGGAGACCCAGTACTTC
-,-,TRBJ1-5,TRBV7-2,CASSLVGGNGNQPQHF,TGTGCCAGCAGCTTAGTAGGGGGGAATGGCAATCAGCCCCAGCATTTT
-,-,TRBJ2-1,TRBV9,CASSGLGDYNEQFF,TGTGCCAGCAGCGGCCTCGGGGACTACAATGAGCAGTTCTTC
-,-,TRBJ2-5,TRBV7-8,CASSFLSGETQYF,TGTGCCAGCAGCTTCCTTTCTGGGGAGACCCAGTACTTC
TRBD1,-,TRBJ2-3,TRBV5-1,CASSWGQGRGTDTQYF,TGCGCCAGCAGCTGGGGACAGGGGAGGGGCACAGATACGCAGTATTTT
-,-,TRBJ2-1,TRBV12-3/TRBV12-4,CASSFSGTLSFF,TGTGCCAGCAGTTTCAGTGGGACATTATCGTTCTTC
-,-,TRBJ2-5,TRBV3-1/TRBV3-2,CASSSSSSETQYF,TGTGCCAGCAGCTCCTCTAGCTCGGAGACCCAGTACTTC
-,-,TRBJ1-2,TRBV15,CATSRGGFYGYTF,TGTGCCACCAGCAGAGGAGGGTTCTATGGCTACACCTTC
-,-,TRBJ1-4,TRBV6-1,CASSERRGAGTNEKLFF,TGTGCCAGCAGTGAACGACGGGGGGCGGGAACTAATGAAAAACTGTTTTTT
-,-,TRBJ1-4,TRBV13,CASSFSSRTNEKLFF,TGTGCCAGCAGCTTTAGCTCTCGGACTAATGAAAAACTGTTTTTT
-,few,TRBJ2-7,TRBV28,CASRGRLEDEQYF,TGTGCCAGCAGGGGGAGATTGGAGGACGAGCAGTACTTC
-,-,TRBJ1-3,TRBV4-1,CASSQDLRVNSGNTIYF,TGCGCCAGCAGCCAAGATCTAAGGGTCAACTCTGGAAACACCATATATTTT
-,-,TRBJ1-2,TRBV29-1,CSVAPGLGISGYTF,TGCAGCGTTGCTCCGGGGTTGGGTATTAGTGGCTACACCTTC
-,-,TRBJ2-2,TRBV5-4,CASSPSGARGAGELFF,TGTGCCAGCAGCCCCTCCGGGGCGCGAGGTGCCGGGGAGCTGTTTTTT
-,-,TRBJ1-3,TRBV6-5,CASAGSGNTIYF,TGTGCCAGCGCAGGCTCTGGAAACACCATATATTTT
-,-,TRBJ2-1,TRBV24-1,CATSDLGTGTDSYNEQFF,TGTGCCACCAGTGATTTAGGCACCGGGACCGACTCCTACAATGAGCAGTTCTTC
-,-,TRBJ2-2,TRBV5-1,CASSLGGNTGELFF,TGCGCCAGCAGCTTGGGAGGGAACACCGGGGAGCTGTTTTTT
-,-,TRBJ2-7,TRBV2,CASVRRGSSYEQYF,TGTGCCAGCGTCCGGCGGGGAAGCTCCTACGAGCAGTACTTC
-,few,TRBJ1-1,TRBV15,CATSSDLSEAFF,TGTGCCACCAGCAGTGACCTCAGTGAAGCTTTCTTT
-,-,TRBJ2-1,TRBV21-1,CASSKVTTSGRNEQFF,TGTGCCAGCAGCAAAGTTACGACTAGCGGGAGGAATGAGCAGTTCTTC
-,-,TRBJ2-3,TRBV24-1,CATSRGGAGDTQYF,TGTGCCACCTCCCGGGGCGGAGCTGGGGATACGCAGTATTTT
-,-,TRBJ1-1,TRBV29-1,CSVGENTEAFF,TGCAGCGTTGGCGAGAACACTGAAGCTTTCTTT
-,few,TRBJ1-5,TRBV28,CASSLWGSQPQHF,TGTGCCAGCAGTTTATGGGGATCTCAGCCCCAGCATTTT
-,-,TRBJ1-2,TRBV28,CASSLINYGYTF,TGTGCCAGCAGTTTGATAAACTATGGCTACACCTTC
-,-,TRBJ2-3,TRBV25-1,CASSNPTDTQYF,TGTGCCAGCAGCAATCCCACAGATACGCAGTATTTT
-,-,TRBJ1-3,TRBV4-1,CASSPPGRYSGNTIYF,TGCGCCAGCAGCCCTCCGGGGCGCTACTCTGGAAACACCATATATTTT
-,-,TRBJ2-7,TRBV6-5,CASSYGLGSYSYEQYF,TGTGCCAGCAGTTACGGCCTAGGTAGTTACTCATACGAGCAGTACTTC
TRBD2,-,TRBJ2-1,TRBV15,CATSGSPGTRGGAWYNEQFF,TGTGCCACCAGCGGAAGTCCCGGGACTAGGGGGGGGGCATGGTACAATGAGCAGTTCTTC
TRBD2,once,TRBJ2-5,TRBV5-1,CASSSGLAGMETQYF,TGCGCCAGCAGCTCCGGACTAGCGGGTATGGAGACCCAGTACTTC
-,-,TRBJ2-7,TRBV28,CASSLSRGAGASYEQYF,TGTGCCAGCAGTTTAAGCCGTGGGGCAGGCGCTTCCTACGAGCAGTACTTC
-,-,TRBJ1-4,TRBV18,CASSPRSNEKLFF,TGTGCCAGCTCACCCCGGTCGAATGAAAAACTGTTTTTT
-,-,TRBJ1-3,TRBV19,CASSIEVGRASSGNTIYF,TGTGCCAGTAGTATAGAGGTCGGCAGGGCGAGCTCTGGAAACACCATATATTTT
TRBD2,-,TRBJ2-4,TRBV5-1,CASSPGGGGTKNIQYF,TGCGCCAGCAGCCCTGGTGGGGGGGGAACCAAAAACATTCAGTACTTC
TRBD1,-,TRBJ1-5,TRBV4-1,CASSQDGLGDSRLNQPQHF,TGCGCCAGCAGCCAAGATGGGTTGGGGGACAGCAGACTGAATCAGCCCCAGCATTTT
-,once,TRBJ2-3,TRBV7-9,CASKRGDSTDTQYF,TGTGCCAGCAAGAGGGGGGACAGCACAGATACGCAGTATTTT
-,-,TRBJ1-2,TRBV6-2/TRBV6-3,CASSYSGGKTNYGYTF,TGTGCCAGCAGTTACTCAGGCGGGAAGACCAACTATGGCTACACCTTC
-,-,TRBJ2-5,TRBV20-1,CSAAAGETQYF,TGCAGTGCAGCGGCAGGGGAGACCCAGTACTTC
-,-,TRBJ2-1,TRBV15,CATSRDIGIKQVYNEQFF,TGTGCCACCAGCAGAGATATCGGAATAAAACAGGTTTACAATGAGCAGTTCTTC
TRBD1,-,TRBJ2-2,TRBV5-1,CASSSGTGGTGELFF,TGCGCCAGCAGTTCCGGGACAGGGGGCACCGGGGAGCTGTTTTTT
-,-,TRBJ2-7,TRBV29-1,CSVGGLDYEQYF,TGCAGCGTTGGAGGGCTGGACTACGAGCAGTACTTC
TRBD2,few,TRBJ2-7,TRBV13,CASSLVAGGPHYEQYF,TGTGCCAGCAGCTTAGTTGCGGGAGGTCCCCACTATGAGCAGTACTTC
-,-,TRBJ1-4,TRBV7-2,CASSLGTYATNEKLFF,TGTGCCAGCAGCTTAGGCACGTATGCAACTAATGAAAAACTGTTTTTT
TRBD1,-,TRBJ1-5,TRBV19,CASRFDRASNQPQHF,TGTGCCAGTAGATTCGACAGGGCTAGCAATCAGCCCCAGCATTTT